This TCR beta chain was captured in a study of shared clonotypes between healthy human individuals. Study summary: Ranging from 18 to 49 in age, donors were a couple of women and a few men. CD8 memory received one plate per donor, CD8 naive two, CD4 memory three and CD4 naive three.

Germline CDR1 is SEHNR and CDR2 is FQNEAQ (reference sequence). V was trimmed by 5 bases and J by 2 bases, leaving 13 bases between them. This CDR3 is 14 amino acids long. In the naive CD8 group, cells lacked CD45RO and were positively selected for CCR7, so terminally differentiated effector memory CD45RA+ cells were left out. It was around 190 ng DNA, about 30,000 T cell genomes, that sorted-subset replicate PCRs used. Authors' processing steps: Filtering differed, since immunoSEQ gave only junction sequences and no quality scores. Assay: immunoSEQ multiplex PCR; the TCRdb copy retains only in-frame clones and omits some. V and J calls plus clone size are reproduced from that table; the DNA served to infer D and trimming. The sample has hundreds of thousands of clones; 90% to 97% are singletons.

The V gene is TRBV7-9, the J gene TRBJ2-7; D call uncertain. The sequence derives from a woman in her twenties or thirties in good health. The sequenced material came from naive CD8+ T cells sorted from blood. The CDR3 loop reads CASSPRAETYEQYF. The DNA of the CDR3 is TGTGCCAGCAGCCCCCGGGCGGAAACCTACGAGCAGTACTTC.